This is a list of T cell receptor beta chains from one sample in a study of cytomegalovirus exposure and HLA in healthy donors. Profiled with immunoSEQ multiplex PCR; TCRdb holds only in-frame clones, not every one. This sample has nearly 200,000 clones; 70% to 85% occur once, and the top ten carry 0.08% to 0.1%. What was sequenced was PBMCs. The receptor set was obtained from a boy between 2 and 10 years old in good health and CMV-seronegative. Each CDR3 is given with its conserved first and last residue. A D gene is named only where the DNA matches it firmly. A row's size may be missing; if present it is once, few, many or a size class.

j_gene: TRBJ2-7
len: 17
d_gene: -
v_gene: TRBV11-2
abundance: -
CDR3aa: CASSPKTPTPTSYEQYF
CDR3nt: TGTGCCAGCAGCCCAAAGACCCCGACACCAACCTCCTACGAGCAGTACTTC

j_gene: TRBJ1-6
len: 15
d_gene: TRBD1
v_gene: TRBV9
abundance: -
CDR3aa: CASSERQGDNSPLHF
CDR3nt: TGTGCCAGCAGCGAAAGACAGGGGGACAATTCACCCCTCCACTTT

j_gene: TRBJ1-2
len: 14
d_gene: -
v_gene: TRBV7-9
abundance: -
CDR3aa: CASSLETGASGYTF
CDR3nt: TGTGCCAGCAGCTTAGAGACAGGCGCATCAGGCTACACCTTC

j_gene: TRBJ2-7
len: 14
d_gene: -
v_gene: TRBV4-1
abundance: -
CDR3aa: CASSQGLSLYEQYF
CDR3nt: TGCGCCAGCAGCCAAGGACTTTCCCTCTACGAGCAGTACTTC

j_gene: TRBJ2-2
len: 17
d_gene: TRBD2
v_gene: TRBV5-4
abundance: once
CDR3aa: CASSWGLAGGNTGELFF
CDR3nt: TGTGCCAGCAGCTGGGGACTAGCGGGGGGGAATACCGGGGAGCTGTTTTTT

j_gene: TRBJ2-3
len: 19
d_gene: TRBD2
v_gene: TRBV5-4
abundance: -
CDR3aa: CASSPTFTRGGAVADTQYF
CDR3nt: TGTGCCAGCAGCCCTACGTTCACGCGCGGGGGGGCCGTTGCAGATACGCAGTATTTT

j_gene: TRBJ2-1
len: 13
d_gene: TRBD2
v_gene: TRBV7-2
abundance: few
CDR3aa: CASSSRGGNEQFF
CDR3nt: TGTGCCAGCAGCTCGCGGGGGGGCAATGAGCAGTTCTTC

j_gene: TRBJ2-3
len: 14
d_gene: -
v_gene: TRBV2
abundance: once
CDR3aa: CAGGGGYSTDTQYF
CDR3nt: TGTGCCGGAGGGGGGGGGTACAGCACAGATACGCAGTATTTT

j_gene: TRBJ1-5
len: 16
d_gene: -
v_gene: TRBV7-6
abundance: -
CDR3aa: CASSQGHRESNQPQHF
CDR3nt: TGTGCCAGCAGCCAGGGGCACCGGGAAAGCAATCAGCCCCAGCATTTT

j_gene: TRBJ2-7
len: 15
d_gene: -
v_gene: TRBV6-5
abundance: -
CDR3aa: CASSPTPTGSYEQYF
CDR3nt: TGTGCCAGCAGTCCTACCCCGACTGGCTCCTACGAGCAGTACTTC

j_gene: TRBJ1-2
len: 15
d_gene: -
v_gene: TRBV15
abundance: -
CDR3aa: CATSRVVPDIYGYTF
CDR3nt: TGTGCCACCAGCAGAGTAGTACCGGACATCTATGGCTACACCTTC

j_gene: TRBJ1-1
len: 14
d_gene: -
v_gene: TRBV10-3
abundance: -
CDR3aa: CAISGGQMNTEAFF
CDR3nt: TGTGCCATCAGTGGTGGGCAGATGAACACTGAAGCTTTCTTT

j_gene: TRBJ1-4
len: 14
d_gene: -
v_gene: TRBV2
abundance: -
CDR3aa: CASRIQETNEKLFF
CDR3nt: TGTGCCAGCAGGATACAGGAAACTAATGAAAAACTGTTTTTT

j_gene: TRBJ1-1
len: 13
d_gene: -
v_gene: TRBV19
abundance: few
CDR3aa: CASSPTVNTEAFF
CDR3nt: TGTGCCAGTAGTCCGACAGTGAACACTGAAGCTTTCTTT

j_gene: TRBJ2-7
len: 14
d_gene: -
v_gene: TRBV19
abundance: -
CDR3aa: CASSSLRDKYEQYF
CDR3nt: TGTGCCAGTAGCTCTCTCCGGGACAAATACGAGCAGTACTTC

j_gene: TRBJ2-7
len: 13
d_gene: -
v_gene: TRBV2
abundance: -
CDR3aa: CASSEIQGGEQYF
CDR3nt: TGTGCCAGCAGTGAGATCCAGGGGGGCGAGCAGTACTTC

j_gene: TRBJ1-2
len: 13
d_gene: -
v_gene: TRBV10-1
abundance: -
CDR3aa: CASSDEGDYGYTF
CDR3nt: TGCGCCAGCAGTGACGAAGGGGACTATGGCTACACCTTC

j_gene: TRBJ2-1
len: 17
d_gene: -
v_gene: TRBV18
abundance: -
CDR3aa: CASSPNIRGGSYNEQFF
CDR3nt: TGTGCCAGCTCACCAAACATCAGAGGGGGTAGCTACAATGAGCAGTTCTTC

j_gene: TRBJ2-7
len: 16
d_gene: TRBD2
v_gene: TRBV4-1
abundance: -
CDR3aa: CASSQVGLAGGDEQYF
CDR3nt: TGCGCCAGCAGCCAAGTTGGACTAGCGGGGGGAGACGAGCAGTACTTC

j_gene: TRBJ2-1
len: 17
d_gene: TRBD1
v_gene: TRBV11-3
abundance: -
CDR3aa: CASSLEKGQDPYNEQFF
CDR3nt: TGTGCCAGCAGCTTAGAAAAGGGACAGGACCCCTACAATGAGCAGTTCTTC

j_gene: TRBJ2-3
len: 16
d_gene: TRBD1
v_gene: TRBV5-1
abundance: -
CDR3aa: CASSIGQGAVGDTQYF
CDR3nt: TGCGCCAGCAGCATCGGACAGGGGGCAGTTGGGGATACGCAGTATTTT

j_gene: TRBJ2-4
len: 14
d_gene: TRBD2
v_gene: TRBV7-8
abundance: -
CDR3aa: CASSPGTRTHIQYF
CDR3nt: TGTGCCAGCAGTCCCGGGACTAGGACGCACATTCAGTACTTC

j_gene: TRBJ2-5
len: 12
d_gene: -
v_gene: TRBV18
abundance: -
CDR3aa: CASSPSRETQYF
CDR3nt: TGTGCCAGCTCACCCTCTCGAGAGACCCAGTACTTC

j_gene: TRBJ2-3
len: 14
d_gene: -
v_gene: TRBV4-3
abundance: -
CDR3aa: CASSPGGSTDTQYF
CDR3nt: TGCGCCAGCAGCCCTGGCGGAAGCACAGATACGCAGTATTTT

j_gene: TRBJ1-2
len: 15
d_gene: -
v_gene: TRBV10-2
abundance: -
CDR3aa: CASSDRGGSNYGYTF
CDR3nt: TGCGCCAGCAGTGATAGGGGGGGGTCTAACTATGGCTACACCTTC

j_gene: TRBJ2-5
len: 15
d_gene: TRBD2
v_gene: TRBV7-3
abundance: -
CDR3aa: CASSPGGGIGETQYF
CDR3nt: TGTGCCAGCAGCCCAGGCGGGGGTATCGGAGAGACCCAGTACTTC

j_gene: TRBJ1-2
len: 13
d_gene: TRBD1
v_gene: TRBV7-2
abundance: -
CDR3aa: CASSVDRDYGYTF
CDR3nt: TGTGCCAGCAGCGTAGACAGGGACTATGGCTACACCTTC

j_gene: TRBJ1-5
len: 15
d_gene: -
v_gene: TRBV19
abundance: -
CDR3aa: CASSIGRQGNQPQHF
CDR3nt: TGTGCCAGTAGTATAGGGAGGCAGGGCAATCAGCCCCAGCATTTT

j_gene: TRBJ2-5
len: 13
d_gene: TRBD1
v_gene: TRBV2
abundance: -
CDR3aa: CASRGTGHETQYF
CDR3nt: TGTGCCAGTCGGGGGACAGGGCACGAGACCCAGTACTTC

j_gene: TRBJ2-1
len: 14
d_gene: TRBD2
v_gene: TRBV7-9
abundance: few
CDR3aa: CASSLAGGWDEQFF
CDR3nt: TGTGCCAGCAGCTTGGCGGGGGGGTGGGATGAGCAGTTCTTC

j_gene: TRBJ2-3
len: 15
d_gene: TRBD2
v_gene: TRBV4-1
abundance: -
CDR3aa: CASRTTSGGTDTQYF
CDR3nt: TGCGCCAGCCGGACGACTAGCGGGGGCACAGATACGCAGTATTTT

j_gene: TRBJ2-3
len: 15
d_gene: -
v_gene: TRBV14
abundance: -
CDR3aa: CASSQQAVRGDTQYF
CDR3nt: TGTGCCAGCAGCCAGCAGGCGGTAAGGGGGGATACGCAGTATTTT

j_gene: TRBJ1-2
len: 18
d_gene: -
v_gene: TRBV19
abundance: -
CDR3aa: CASSIGRLTAFFNYGYTF
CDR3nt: TGTGCCAGTAGTATAGGCCGCCTCACAGCCTTTTTTAACTATGGCTACACCTTC

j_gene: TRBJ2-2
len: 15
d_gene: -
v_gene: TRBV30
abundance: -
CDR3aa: CAWSASPGRPGELFF
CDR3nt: TGTGCCTGGAGTGCCTCACCAGGCCGACCCGGGGAGCTGTTTTTT

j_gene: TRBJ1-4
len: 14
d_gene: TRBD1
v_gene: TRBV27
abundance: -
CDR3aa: CASSPGTGGEKLFF
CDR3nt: TGTGCCAGCAGTCCAGGGACAGGGGGTGAAAAACTGTTTTTT

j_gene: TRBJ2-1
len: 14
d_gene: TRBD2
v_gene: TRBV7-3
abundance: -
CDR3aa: CASSSSGGVGEQFF
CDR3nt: TGTGCCAGCTCGTCTAGCGGGGGAGTGGGTGAGCAGTTCTTC

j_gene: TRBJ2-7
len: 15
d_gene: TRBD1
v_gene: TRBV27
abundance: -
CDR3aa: CASRPAGQGRYEQYF
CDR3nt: TGTGCCAGCAGACCCGCCGGACAGGGGAGATACGAGCAGTACTTC

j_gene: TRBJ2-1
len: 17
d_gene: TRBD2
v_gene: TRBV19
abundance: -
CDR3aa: CASSFALQAGTSNEQFF
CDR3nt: TGTGCCAGTAGTTTCGCTCTACAAGCCGGGACTAGTAATGAGCAGTTCTTC

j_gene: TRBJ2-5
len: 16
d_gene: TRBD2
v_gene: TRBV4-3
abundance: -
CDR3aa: CASSQGDSGGEETQYF
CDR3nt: TGCGCCAGCAGCCAAGGTGATAGCGGGGGGGAAGAGACCCAGTACTTC

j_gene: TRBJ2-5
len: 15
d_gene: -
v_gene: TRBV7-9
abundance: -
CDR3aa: CASSLIERQAETQYF
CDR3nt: TGTGCCAGCAGCTTAATCGAGCGCCAAGCAGAGACCCAGTACTTC

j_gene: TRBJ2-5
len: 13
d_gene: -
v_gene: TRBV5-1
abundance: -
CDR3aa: CASSLVGHETQYF
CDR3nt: TGCGCCAGCAGCTTGGTGGGGCACGAGACCCAGTACTTC

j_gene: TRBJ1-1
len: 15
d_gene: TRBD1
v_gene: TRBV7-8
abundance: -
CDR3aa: CASSLLRGRGTEAFF
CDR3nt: TGTGCCAGCAGCTTACTCAGGGGGCGGGGAACTGAAGCTTTCTTT

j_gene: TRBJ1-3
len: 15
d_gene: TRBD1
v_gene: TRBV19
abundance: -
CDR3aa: CASSPLTGAGNTIYF
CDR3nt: TGTGCCAGTAGTCCGTTAACAGGGGCCGGAAACACCATATATTTT

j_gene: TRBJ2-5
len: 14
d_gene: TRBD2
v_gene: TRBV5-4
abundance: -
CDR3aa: CASSLGLAKETQYF
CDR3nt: TGTGCCAGCAGCTTGGGACTAGCCAAAGAGACCCAGTACTTC

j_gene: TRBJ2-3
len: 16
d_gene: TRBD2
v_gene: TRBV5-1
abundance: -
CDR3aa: CASSLGGGTSTDTQYF
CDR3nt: TGCGCCAGCAGCTTGGGCGGGGGGACTAGCACAGATACGCAGTATTTT

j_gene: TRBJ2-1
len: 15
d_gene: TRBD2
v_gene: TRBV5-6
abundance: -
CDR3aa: CASSREGGAYNEQFF
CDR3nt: TGTGCCAGCAGCCGGGAGGGGGGCGCCTACAATGAGCAGTTCTTC

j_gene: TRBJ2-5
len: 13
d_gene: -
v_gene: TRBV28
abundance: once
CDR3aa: CASSDGQNMEQYF
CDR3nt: TGTGCCAGCAGTGACGGACAGAATATGGAGCAGTACTTC

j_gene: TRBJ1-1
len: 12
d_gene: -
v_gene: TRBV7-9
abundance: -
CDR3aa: CATGFLDTEAFF
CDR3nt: TGTGCCACAGGGTTCCTGGACACTGAAGCTTTCTTT

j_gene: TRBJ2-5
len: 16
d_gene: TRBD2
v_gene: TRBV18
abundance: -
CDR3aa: CASSPQRGLYQETQYF
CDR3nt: TGTGCCAGCTCACCACAGCGGGGGTTATACCAAGAGACCCAGTACTTC

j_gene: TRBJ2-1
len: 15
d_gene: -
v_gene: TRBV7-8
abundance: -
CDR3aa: CASSLVGETYNEQFF
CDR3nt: TGTGCCAGCAGCTTAGTAGGGGAAACCTACAATGAGCAGTTCTTC

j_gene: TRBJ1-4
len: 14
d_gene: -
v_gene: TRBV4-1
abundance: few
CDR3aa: CASTPGHSNEKLFF
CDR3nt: TGCGCCAGCACTCCGGGACACAGTAACGAAAAACTGTTTTTT

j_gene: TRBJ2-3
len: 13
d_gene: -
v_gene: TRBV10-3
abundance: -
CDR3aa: CAISGQSTDTQYF
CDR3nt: TGTGCCATCAGTGGGCAATCCACAGATACGCAGTATTTT

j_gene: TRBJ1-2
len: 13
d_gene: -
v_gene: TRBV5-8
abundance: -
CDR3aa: CASSLMGGYGYTF
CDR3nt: TGTGCCAGCAGCTTGATGGGGGGTTATGGCTACACCTTC

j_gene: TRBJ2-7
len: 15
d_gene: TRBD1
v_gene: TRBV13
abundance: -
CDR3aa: CASSLAQGLRYEQYF
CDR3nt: TGTGCCAGCAGCTTAGCACAGGGGCTCCGCTACGAGCAGTACTTC

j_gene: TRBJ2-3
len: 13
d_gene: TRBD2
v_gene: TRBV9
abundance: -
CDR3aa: CASSSGSGGVRYF
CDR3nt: TGTGCCAGCTCGAGCGGTAGCGGGGGGGTTCGGTATTTT

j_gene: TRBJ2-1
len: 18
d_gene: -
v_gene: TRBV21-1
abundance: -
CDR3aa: CASRQYPSGTSGFNEQFF
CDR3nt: TGTGCCAGCAGGCAATACCCCTCCGGGACTAGCGGATTCAATGAGCAGTTCTTC

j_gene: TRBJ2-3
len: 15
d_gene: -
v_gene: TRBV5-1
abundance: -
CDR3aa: CASSPPGLPPDTQYF
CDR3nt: TGCGCCAGCAGCCCACCGGGACTTCCTCCAGATACGCAGTATTTT

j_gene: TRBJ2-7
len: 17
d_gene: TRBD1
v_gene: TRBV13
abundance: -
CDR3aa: CASSFSLRGGRGDERYF
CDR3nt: TGTGCCAGCAGCTTCTCGCTTAGAGGGGGCCGGGGCGACGAGCGGTACTTC

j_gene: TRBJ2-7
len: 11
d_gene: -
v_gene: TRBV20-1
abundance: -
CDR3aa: CSASGAYEQYF
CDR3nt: TGCAGTGCTAGCGGGGCCTACGAGCAGTACTTC